The source of this TCR beta chain is a study of cytomegalovirus exposure and HLA in healthy donors. This clone was counted a few times. The antigen is unknown. Study-wide results and limits: A later analysis reportedly found that, within productive TCRs, an Asian-associated ancestry cluster had fewer N-insertions than the mean observed across the approximately 700 donors. The study designated about 160 TCR beta chains cytomegalovirus-associated.

With 60 Vbeta and 13 Jbeta primers, the PCR was carried out. Clones were read by immunoSEQ multiplex PCR, and TCRdb kept only the in-frame ones, dropping some. The sample carries some 110,000 clones, around 84% recorded once. V was clipped by 6 bases and J by 4 bases, with 16 bases between them. The CDR3 has 14 amino acids. CDR1 SQVTM and CDR2 ANQGSEA come from the germline V gene. The rearrangement joins TRBV29-1 to TRBJ1-5; possible D gene TRBD1, 6 bases. Input material: PBMCs. The TCR originated in a young man in good health and CMV-seropositive. CDR3 sequence: CSVVREGGNQPQHF. In DNA, the CDR3 is TGCAGCGTCGTAAGGGAGGGGGGGAATCAGCCCCAGCATTTT.